Each of the 15 T cell receptor beta chains below was sequenced from the same sample in a study of shared clonotypes between healthy human individuals. Sequenced by immunoSEQ multiplex PCR; TCRdb stores in-frame clones only, minus some. The data show a few million clones, 85% to 95% seen once. The source material was naive CD4+ T cells sorted from blood. The subset was: CD45RA+ positively selected. All receptors come from a man aged 18-30 years in good health.

Details on this clone: This same CDR3 is encoded by further DNA sequences in the sample. The genes are TRBV5-1 and TRBJ2-7, with 8 bases that match TRBD1. The CDR3 runs to 15 residues. CDR1 and CDR2 from the germline V gene are SGHRS and YFSETQ. V lost 0 bases, J lost 2 bases, and 4 bases stayed unmatched. DNA for the CDR3: TGCGCCAGCAGCTTGGTTCAGGGGGCGACCTACGAGCAGTACTTC. This gives the protein CASSLVQGATYEQYF. Combining the CDR3 with reference TRBV5-1 and TRBJ2-7 gives the whole variable domain KAGVTQTPRYLIKTRGQQVTLSCSPISGHRSVSWYQQTPGQGLQFLFEYFSETQRNKGNFPGRFSGRQFSNSRSEMNVSTLELGDSALYLCASSLVQGATYEQYFGPGTRLTVT.

The chain carries TRBV19 and TRBJ2-7; weak D call: TRBD2 (6 bases). The CDR3 has 15 amino acids. Trimming pared 3 bases from V and 3 bases from J, leaving 15 bases between. CDR1 is LNHDA, CDR2 SQIVND, per germline (reference sequence). The DNA of the CDR3 is TGTGCCAGTAGTATTCAATCGGGGGTAGGCTACGAGCAGTACTTC. Translation: CASSIQSGVGYEQYF.

The chain employs TRBV7-8 and TRBJ1-3, with D unclear. The germline CDR1 and CDR2 sequences are SGHVS and FQNEAQ. The CDR3 length is 16 residues. With 1 base removed from V and 0 bases from J, the gap between germline ends came to 10 bases. Here the CDR3 reads CASSLVPRSSGNTIYF. DNA for the CDR3: TGTGCCAGCAGCTTAGTGCCAAGAAGCTCTGGAAACACCATATATTTT. Filled out from reference TRBV7-8 and TRBJ1-3, the complete variable domain reads GAGVSQSPRYKVAKRGQDVALRCDPISGHVSLFWYQQALGQGPEFLTYFQNEAQLDKSGLPSDRFFAERPEGSVSTLKIQRTQQEDSAVYLCASSLVPRSSGNTIYFGEGSWLTVV.

The chain combines TRBV28 with TRBJ2-7, with D unresolved. The germline V gene encodes CDR1 MDHEN and CDR2 SYDVKM. The CDR3 runs to 11 residues. Trimming took off 5 bases at V and 6 bases at J, with 8 bases between the two ends. The DNA for the CDR3 is TGTGCCAGCAGTCCCTCTGCCGAGCAGTACTTC. Translation gives CASSPSAEQYF.

The rearrangement links TRBV7-9 to TRBJ2-2; no firm D call. The CDR3 sequence is 14 residues long. Germline CDR1 is SEHNR and CDR2 is FQNEAQ (reference sequence). V was cut by 3 bases and J by 4 bases, with 9 bases left in between. The CDR3 bases are TGTGCCAGCAGCTTTCTCCGAACCACCGGGGAGCTGTTTTTT. Translated: CASSFLRTTGELFF.

The chain is built from TRBV7-2 and TRBJ1-2, with D possibly TRBD1 on 5 matching bases. From germline, CDR1 is SGHTA and CDR2 FQGNSA. V dropped 1 base and J dropped 3 bases, with 15 bases sitting between them. This CDR3 contains 16 residues. CDR3 protein: CASSLDIGLGDYGYTF. CDR3 bases: TGTGCCAGCAGCTTAGATATAGGGTTGGGGGACTATGGCTACACCTTC.

The chain combines TRBV5-1 with TRBJ2-7; TRBD1 matches at 8 bases. With 4 bases clipped from V and 4 bases from J, the junction kept 7 bases outside the gene matches. The CDR3 has 14 amino acids. Germline V gene data show CDR1 as SGHRS and CDR2 as YFSETQ. The DNA of the CDR3 is TGCGCCAGCAGCCGAGGCGACAGGGGTTACGAGCAGTACTTC. This sequence encodes CASSRGDRGYEQYF.

The rearrangement uses TRBV6-6 and TRBJ1-2, with no clear D. Germline assignment: CDR1 MNHNY and CDR2 SVGAGI (reference sequence). V shed 4 bases and J shed 3 bases, with 6 bases lying between them. CDR3 size: 12 residues. CDR3 sequence (DNA): TGTGCCAGCAGTTTCGGGGACTATGGCTACACCTTC. This translates into CASSFGDYGYTF.

As regards this clone: This CDR3 is also generated by other DNA sequences in the sample. V gene TRBV5-1 combines with J gene TRBJ1-1, with D possibly TRBD1 on 6 matching bases. CDR3 length equals 14 residues. The V gene lost 4 bases and the J gene lost 1 base, with 11 bases spanning the gap. The germline V gene has CDR1 SGHRS and CDR2 YFSETQ. The CDR3 sequence is CASSPGAGNTEAFF. The CDR3, as DNA: TGCGCCAGCAGCCCGGGGGCCGGGAACACTGAAGCTTTCTTT.

V and J are TRBV11-3 and TRBJ2-5; weak D call: TRBD2 (5 bases). Trimming removed 5 bases from V and 5 bases from J, with 18 bases in between. The V gene's germline CDR1 is SGHNT and CDR2 YENEEA. The CDR3 is made up of 15 amino acids. The CDR3 region is CASSKGPSEVETQYF. The DNA of the CDR3 is TGTGCCAGCAGCAAGGGCCCCTCGGAGGTCGAGACCCAGTACTTC.

This chain connects TRBV19 to TRBJ2-7; 10 bases line up with TRBD1. J was trimmed by 5 bases and V by 5 bases; bases with no gene match: 6. Germline lookup yields CDR1 LNHDA and CDR2 SQIVND (reference sequence). The CDR3 loop spans 14 amino acids. The CDR3 bases are TGTGCCAGTAGTCCTGGGACAGGGGCCAACGAGCAGTACTTC. It yields the protein CASSPGTGANEQYF.

The chain is built from TRBV25-1 and TRBJ2-5; D is uncertain. Germline V CDR1 and CDR2: MGHDK, SYGVNS. CDR3 size: 15 residues. Trimming stripped 0 bases from V and 1 base from J, with 9 bases between. CDR3 DNA: TGTGCCAGCAGTGAATACAACTCCCCCCAAGAGACCCAGTACTTC. It translates to CASSEYNSPQETQYF.

With regard to this clone: The sample carries other DNA sequences with the same CDR3. The gene calls are TRBV5-1 and TRBJ2-7; 7 nucleotides match TRBD1. Germline CDR1 and CDR2: SGHRS and YFSETQ. V was clipped by 4 bases and J by 1 base; unmatched bases: 5. CDR3 size: 14 residues. The CDR3 region is CASSPGQPSYEQYF. The CDR3, as DNA: TGCGCCAGCAGCCCGGGACAGCCTTCCTACGAGCAGTACTTC.

This chain connects TRBV5-1 to TRBJ1-4, with TRBD1 matching over 10 bases. The J segment lost 0 bases and the V segment lost 0 bases, leaving 5 bases of the junction unmatched. Germline assignment: CDR1 SGHRS and CDR2 YFSETQ. The CDR3 length is 18 residues. The chain's CDR3 is CASSLVGQGLSTNEKLFF. CDR3 coding DNA: TGCGCCAGCAGCTTGGTGGGACAGGGGCTATCAACTAATGAAAAACTGTTTTTT.

The chain recombines TRBV2 with TRBJ2-3; D call uncertain. This CDR3 has 14 amino acids. V lost 1 base and J lost 4, with 9 bases in between. Per germline, CDR1 SNHLY and CDR2 FYNNEI. This CDR3 is CASSEGLAPDTQYF. For the CDR3, the DNA is TGTGCCAGCAGTGAAGGTTTAGCCCCAGATACGCAGTATTTT.